The 7 T cell receptor beta chains listed next were all sequenced from one sample in a study of OX40 agonist ivuxolimab in advanced cancers. TCRdb keeps only in-frame clones here, not all; method: immunoSEQ multiplex PCR. This table holds about 58,000 clones, just over 85% found once. This sample comprised CD4+ or CD8+ T cells sorted from blood, obtained in a trial of the OX40 agonist ivuxolimab. The receptors come from an adult with an advanced solid tumor such as melanoma, head and neck, liver or kidney cancer.

This clone was seen a single time. V usage is TRBV19 and J usage is TRBJ1-6; D is uncertain. Germline V lookup: CDR1 LNHDA, CDR2 SQIVND (reference sequence). Trimming took off 6 bases at V and 7 bases at J, with 13 bases between the two ends. The CDR3 extends over 14 amino acids. CDR3 nucleotide sequence: TGTGCCAGTAGCCCTGAACGACTCAATTCACCCCTCCACTTT. This translates into CASSPERLNSPLHF.

This sequence joins TRBV15 and TRBJ1-2, with 10 bases aligning to TRBD1. This CDR3 is built from 17 residues. Germline assignment: CDR1 LNHNV and CDR2 YYDKDF (reference sequence). J was trimmed by 6 bases and V by 0 bases; bases with no gene match: 10. CDR3 nucleotide sequence: TGTGCCACCAGCAGAGATCGGGGAGGGGGACAGGGGAATGGCTACACCTTC. Protein: CATSRDRGGGQGNGYTF.

The chain links TRBV2 to TRBJ2-5; TRBD1 matches at 9 bases. The DNA end favors TRBJ2-7, so the J call may be wrong. The germline V gene has CDR1 SNHLY and CDR2 FYNNEI. CDR3 length equals 14 residues. The CDR3, as DNA: TGTGCCAGCAGTGGGACAGGGGTTTCCTACGAGCAGTACTTC. It specifies CASSGTGVSYEQYF.

This chain uses TRBV30 with TRBJ1-4; TRBD1 agrees at 8 bases. Germline CDR1 and CDR2: GTSNPN and SVGIG (reference sequence). The V and J ends lost 4 bases and 7 bases, in that order; junction bases with no gene match: 8. The CDR3 sequence is 14 residues long. Here the CDR3 reads CAWTGQGMGEKLFF. The DNA for the CDR3 is TGTGCCTGGACCGGACAGGGAATGGGTGAAAAACTGTTTTTT.

The V call is TRBV6-5, the J call TRBJ2-1; 8 bases line up with TRBD1. V lost 5 bases and J lost 3; bases outside the gene matches: 6. Looked up from germline, CDR1 is MNHEY and CDR2 is SVGAGI. The CDR3 is 15 amino acids. The CDR3 DNA follows: TGTGCCAGCAGTCGGGCCGGGACAGGCTACAATGAGCAGTTCTTC. Protein sequence: CASSRAGTGYNEQFF.

CDR3 coding DNA: TGTGCCAGCAGTGAAGACAGATATGGCTACACCTTC. Translated, it gives CASSEDRYGYTF. The V gene is TRBV2, the J gene TRBJ1-2, with no clear D. V was clipped by 1 base and J by 5 bases, with 5 bases between them. The CDR3 consists of 12 residues. From germline, CDR1 is SNHLY and CDR2 FYNNEI. Filled out from reference TRBV2 and TRBJ1-2, the complete variable domain reads EPEVTQTPSHQVTQMGQEVILRCVPISNHLYFYWYRQILGQKVEFLVSFYNNEISEKSEIFDDQFSVERPDGSNFTLKIRSTKLEDSAMYFCASSEDRYGYTFGSGTRLTVV.

The CDR3 region is CASSLAGGALYEQYF. CDR3 DNA sequence: TGCGCCAGCAGCTTGGCGGGGGGCGCGTTATACGAGCAGTACTTC. This rearrangement joins TRBV5-1 to TRBJ2-7; a weak D match, TRBD2 (7 bases). CDR3 length: 15 amino acids. Trimming took off 0 bases at V and 4 bases at J, with 14 bases between the two ends. The germline V gene has CDR1 SGHRS and CDR2 YFSETQ.